Presented here are 18 T cell receptor beta chains from one specimen sequenced in a study of T cells after yellow fever vaccination. Using its own MiXCR run on the 5' RACE reads, TCRdb lists one record per CDR3 protein. The table records 200,000 to 300,000 distinct CDR3 sequences, roughly 6.3% of them present only once. The sequencing used CD4+ T cells sorted from PBMCs, collected on the day of the yellow fever booster vaccination. The receptor set was obtained from a man aged 25 to 40 who received the YFV17D yellow fever vaccine.

The table lists this clonotype with many counts. The rearrangement joins TRBV5-6 to TRBJ2-1; D may be TRBD1 (5 bases). Per the germline V gene, CDR1 is SGHDT and CDR2 is YYEEEE. The CDR3 is made up of 14 amino acids. V was cut by 6 bases and J by 7 bases, with 17 bases left in between. The CDR3 loop is CASNKGAEWNEQFF. The CDR3 bases are TGTGCCAGCAATAAAGGGGCGGAGTGGAATGAGCAGTTCTTC.

This chain links TRBV6-1 with TRBJ2-7; D not certain. The germline gives CDR1 MNHNS, CDR2 SASEGT. Trimming took off 6 bases at V and 3 bases at J, with 12 bases between the two ends. The CDR3 spans 13 residues. In nucleotides, the CDR3 is TGTGCCAGCAGCCGCCGACCAGACTACGAGCAGTACTTC. It encodes CASSRRPDYEQYF.

The table lists this clonotype with a few counts. The chain combines TRBV20-1 with TRBJ1-1; D is ambiguous. Germline assignment: CDR1 DFQATT and CDR2 SNEGSKA (reference sequence). V lost 4 bases, J lost 6 bases, and 15 bases lay in between. This CDR3 contains 13 residues. CDR3 coding DNA: TGCAGTGCTACCCCCCTCGGAGACCCTGAAGCTTTCTTT. Translated: CSATPLGDPEAFF.

This clonotype was detected a few times. The chain recombines TRBV5-4 with TRBJ1-5; 7 nucleotides agree with TRBD1. The J segment lost 2 bases and the V segment lost 9 bases, leaving 8 bases of the junction unmatched. The CDR3 length is 14 residues. The germline gives CDR1 SGHNT, CDR2 YYREEE (reference sequence). CDR3 in amino acids: CATSQGSGNQPQHF. DNA of the CDR3: TGTGCCACCTCACAGGGGTCGGGCAATCAGCCCCAGCATTTT.

This clonotype was seen many times. In DNA form, the CDR3 reads TGTGCCAGCAGCCAAATGGCAGCTAACTATGGCTACACCTTC. It codes for CASSQMAANYGYTF. The V gene is TRBV5-5, the J gene TRBJ1-2, with no clear D. V was trimmed by 4 bases and J by 0 bases, leaving 10 bases between them. Looked up from germline, CDR1 is SGHKS and CDR2 is YYEKEE (reference sequence). This CDR3 has 14 amino acids.

V gene TRBV6-1 combines with J gene TRBJ1-5; possibly TRBD1 for D (5 bases). The CDR3 runs 13 residues. Germline V gives CDR1 MNHNS, CDR2 SASEGT. V lost 1 base, J lost 15 bases, and 16 bases lay in between. The CDR3 DNA follows: TGTGCCAGCAGTGAAGGTGGAGGGGTACGTTGGCATTTT. Its protein is CASSEGGGVRWHF.

This clonotype was observed a handful of times. The chain recombines TRBV10-3 with TRBJ1-1; no definite D call. Germline assignment: CDR1 ENHRY and CDR2 SYGVKD. Trimming pared 9 bases from V and 4 bases from J, leaving 15 bases between. This CDR3 has 13 amino acids. The CDR3 DNA reads TGTGCCATTGCGCGCCTAGAGGGCACTGAAGCTTTCTTT. Residues: CAIARLEGTEAFF.

Only a few counts were recorded for this clonotype. Here the CDR3 DNA reads TGTGCCAGCAGAAAAGGACTAGCAAATGAGCAGTTCTTC. The encoded protein is CASRKGLANEQFF. The genes are TRBV6-1 and TRBJ2-1, with 8 positions matching TRBD2. The CDR3 contains 13 residues. Trimming at V came to 6 bases and at J to 7 bases, leaving 5 bases not matched to a gene. Germline V gene data show CDR1 as MNHNS and CDR2 as SASEGT.

In its sample, this clonotype was seen a few times. The chain carries TRBV7-8 and TRBJ2-1; TRBD2 matches 13 bases. The germline V gene has CDR1 SGHVS and CDR2 FQNEAQ. The trim removed 3 bases at V and 6 bases at J, leaving 2 bases unmatched. This CDR3 comprises 15 residues. Written as DNA, the CDR3 is TGTGCCAGCAGCTTTACTAGCGGGAGGGCCAATGAGCAGTTCTTC. Translation gives CASSFTSGRANEQFF.

The table lists this clonotype with a few counts. The CDR3 here is CASSPGTTVSYEQYF. CDR3 in DNA: TGCGCCAGCAGCCCTGGGACAACCGTATCCTACGAGCAGTACTTC. The V call is TRBV5-1, the J call TRBJ2-7; D possibly corresponds to TRBD1 (6 bases). Trimming took 4 bases from V and 1 from J, leaving 15 bases between them. The CDR3 is 15 amino acids. Germline values: CDR1 SGHRS, CDR2 YFSETQ.

The rearrangement links TRBV30 to TRBJ2-1, with 7 nucleotides matching TRBD2. CDR1 is GTSNPN, CDR2 SVGIG, per germline (reference sequence). This CDR3 region has 14 residues. The CDR3 bases are TGTACCGCCTGGCGCGGGAGCTCCTACAATGAGCAGTTCTTC. Amino acids: CTAWRGSSYNEQFF.

In its sample, this clonotype was seen many times. The rearrangement links TRBV7-8 to TRBJ1-6, with D possibly TRBD1 on 5 matching bases. This CDR3 is built from 14 residues. CDR1 and CDR2 (germline): SGHVS, FQNEAQ. The ends were cut back, 5 bases at V and 7 bases at J, with 12 bases in the middle. CDR3 nucleotides: TGTGCCAGCAGCCCCAGGGTCCCAAATTCACCCCTCCACTTT. Protein: CASSPRVPNSPLHF.

This clonotype showed up many times. The chain combines TRBV7-9 with TRBJ2-4; possible D gene TRBD2, 6 bases. The CDR3 runs 15 residues. CDR1 SEHNR and CDR2 FQNEAQ come from the germline V gene (reference sequence). Deletions cut 7 bases from V and 3 bases from J, with 16 bases between. CDR3 in amino acids: CASTGGVIDKNIQYF. The CDR3 DNA reads TGTGCCAGCACAGGAGGGGTTATTGACAAAAACATTCAGTACTTC.

The sample holds many counts of this clonotype. The rearrangement uses TRBV7-3 and TRBJ2-2; D not resolved. V gave up 10 bases and J gave up 1 base, with 10 bases separating them. The germline CDR1 and CDR2 sequences are SGHTA and FQGTGA. This CDR3 contains 13 residues. The CDR3 DNA reads TGTGCCACCAGGAAGATGAACACCGGGGAGCTGTTTTTT. This codes for CATRKMNTGELFF.

This clonotype was found many times. CDR3 sequence: CATGGLEGEQFF. In DNA, the CDR3 is TGTGCCACCGGTGGTTTAGAGGGTGAGCAGTTCTTC. This chain joins TRBV6-5 and TRBJ2-1, with a weak D call TRBD2 (5 bases). There are 12 residues in the CDR3. V lost 10 bases, J lost 9 bases, and 16 bases lay in between. CDR1 is MNHEY, CDR2 SVGAGI, per germline.

This clonotype has a count of ten or more. This sequence joins TRBV24-1 and TRBJ2-3; the match to TRBD2 covers 14 bases. CDR3 length: 18 residues. Trimming at V came to 3 bases and at J to 1 base, leaving 5 bases not matched to a gene. The V gene's germline CDR1 is KGHDR and CDR2 SFDVKD. The DNA for the CDR3 is TGTGCCACCAGTGATATGAGGGGACTAGCGGGAGGCACAGATACGCAGTATTTT. Protein sequence: CATSDMRGLAGGTDTQYF.

At least ten counts were recorded for this clonotype. V is TRBV7-2 and J is TRBJ2-1, with TRBD2 as a possible D gene (6 bases). In germline, CDR1 is SGHTA, CDR2 FQGNSA. Trimming stripped 5 bases from V and 10 bases from J, with 18 bases between. This CDR3 comprises 14 residues. CDR3 amino acids: CASSPPRPEGEQFF. The CDR3, as DNA: TGTGCCAGCAGCCCCCCCCGGCCGGAGGGAGAGCAGTTCTTC.

With respect to this clonotype: This may stem from a read error, because a much larger clone lies one nucleotide away. The chain carries TRBV6-5 and TRBJ2-7; D is unclear. Germline V lookup: CDR1 MNHEY, CDR2 SVGAGI. This CDR3 region has 11 residues. CDR3 nucleotide sequence: TGTGTCAGCAGTTACTCCGGCAAGCAGTACTTC. Protein: CVSSYSGKQYF.